The 18 T cell receptor beta chains given below trace back to one sample, sequenced in a study of monozygotic twins with inflammatory bowel disease. Each CDR3 protein gets one entry in TCRdb, which reprocessed the 5' RACE reads and gives no DNA. The sample holds over 110,000 distinct CDR3 sequences. Sequenced: blood. The receptors here all came from a human donor with ulcerative colitis or Crohn's disease, or a healthy co-twin of an affected twin (not recorded which).

The V and J genes are TRBV7-3 and TRBJ1-6; TCRdb returns TRBD1, unconfirmable since there is no DNA. The CDR3 is 15 amino acids. Germline V gives CDR1 SGHTA, CDR2 FQGTGA. The CDR3 loop is CASSLKAGGRTPLHF.

The rearrangement uses TRBV15 and TRBJ2-4; TCRdb designates TRBD1, a call that cannot be tested without DNA. Germline assignment: CDR1 LNHNV and CDR2 YYDKDF (reference sequence). The CDR3 is made up of 13 amino acids. CDR3 sequence reads: CATSRDSGGIQYF.

The rearrangement joins TRBV5-1 to TRBJ2-1. This CDR3 contains 13 residues. CDR1 is SGHRS, CDR2 YFSETQ, per germline. The CDR3 loop is CASSLVAGGEQFF.

This rearrangement joins TRBV6-5 to TRBJ1-2. From germline, CDR1 is MNHEY and CDR2 SVGAGI. The CDR3 has 13 residues. CDR3 protein: CASSYTANYGYTF.

The chain carries TRBV6-1 and TRBJ2-5; TCRdb proposes TRBD1, but this gene call is untestable without DNA. Germline V gives CDR1 MNHNS, CDR2 SASEGT. CDR3 length equals 16 residues. CDR3 amino acids: CASSEFASGGGETQYF.

This sequence joins TRBV3-1 and TRBJ2-4. The CDR3 contains 14 residues. CDR1 and CDR2 from the germline V gene are LGHDT and YNNKEL (reference sequence). This CDR3 is CASSQEYKQNIQYF.

The V gene is TRBV9, the J gene TRBJ1-1. The CDR3 length is 13 residues. Looked up from germline, CDR1 is SGDLS and CDR2 is YYNGEE. The CDR3 spells CASSVGGSGEAFF. Combining the CDR3 with reference TRBV9 and TRBJ1-1 gives the whole variable domain DSGVTQTPKHLITATGQRVTLRCSPRSGDLSVYWYQQSLDQGLQFLIQYYNGEERAKGNILERFSAQQFPDLHSELNLSSLELGDSALYFCASSVGGSGEAFFGQGTRLTVV.

The rearrangement uses TRBV7-6 and TRBJ1-1. This CDR3 region has 13 residues. Germline V gene data show CDR1 as SGHVS and CDR2 as FNYEAQ. The CDR3: CASSLKANTEAFF. Supplemented by reference TRBV7-6 and TRBJ1-1, the full variable domain reads GAGVSQSPRYKVTKRGQDVALRCDPISGHVSLYWYRQALGQGPEFLTYFNYEAQQDKSGLPNDRFSAERPEGSISTLTIQRTEQRDSAMYRCASSLKANTEAFFGQGTRLTVV.

The V and J genes are TRBV10-3 and TRBJ2-3; TCRdb indicates TRBD2, and absent DNA this call remains unverified. In germline, CDR1 is ENHRY, CDR2 SYGVKD. The CDR3 is 12 amino acids. CDR3 amino acids: CAISEGLDTQYF.

The chain carries TRBV3-1 and TRBJ2-7. This CDR3 comprises 14 residues. Looked up from germline, CDR1 is LGHDT and CDR2 is YNNKEL (reference sequence). CDR3 in amino acids: CASSQDLAGGEQYF.

The gene calls are TRBV5-1 and TRBJ2-2. The CDR3 runs to 14 residues. Germline V gene sequence: CDR1 SGHRS, CDR2 YFSETQ. This CDR3 is CASSLAGISGELFF.

J is TRBJ2-5 and V is TRBV20-1; lacking DNA, the TRBD2 call made by TCRdb goes unchecked. The CDR3 consists of 13 residues. Germline lookup yields CDR1 DFQATT and CDR2 SNEGSKA (reference sequence). The CDR3 loop is CSASRGVQETQYF.

This chain joins TRBV5-5 and TRBJ2-5; TCRdb returns TRBD2, unconfirmable since there is no DNA. The CDR3 is made up of 18 amino acids. Germline CDR1 and CDR2: SGHKS and YYEKEE (reference sequence). This CDR3 is CASSWRVTSGGKQETQYF.

The chain joins TRBV7-9 to TRBJ1-1. The V gene's germline CDR1 is SEHNR and CDR2 FQNEAQ (reference sequence). CDR3 length: 11 residues. CDR3 sequence reads: CASSLHTEAFF. Full variable domain (missing parts from reference TRBV7-9 and TRBJ1-1): DTGVSQNPRHKITKRGQNVTFRCDPISEHNRLYWYRQTLGQGPEFLTYFQNEAQLEKSRLLSDRFSAERPKGSFSTLEIQRTEQGDSAMYLCASSLHTEAFFGQGTRLTVV.

This sequence joins TRBV7-2 and TRBJ2-4; the D gene TCRdb calls, TRBD2, cannot be checked with no DNA. Germline loops: CDR1 SGHTA, CDR2 FQGNSA. This CDR3 is built from 17 residues. CDR3 in amino acids: CASSRSGQALAKNIQYF.

The J gene is TRBJ2-1, the V gene TRBV5-8; TCRdb outputs TRBD1, but without DNA this stays unchecked. The CDR3 covers 15 residues. CDR1 is SGHTS and CDR2 is YDEGEE in the germline V gene. The CDR3 sequence: CASSLAAGSYNEQFF.

The chain has TRBV12-3 or TRBV12-4 and TRBJ2-5; TCRdb gives TRBD1 as the D gene, but with no DNA this cannot be confirmed. The CDR3 totals 14 residues. The CDR3 sequence: CASSFGDTRETQYF.

This chain connects TRBV4-1 to TRBJ1-5; the D call from TCRdb, TRBD1, cannot be confirmed without DNA. Germline assignment: CDR1 MGHRA and CDR2 YSYEKL. The CDR3 covers 21 residues. The CDR3 is CASSQTLASGTGGNGNQPQHF.